The text below deals with one TCR beta chain. Its antigen is unidentified. Produced via immunoSEQ multiplex PCR; TCRdb's table is partial and in-frame only. The sample lists over 120,000 clones; 90% to 95% were seen once. The V gene's germline CDR1 is MNHEY and CDR2 SVGAGI. The CDR3 is 14 amino acids. V lost 6 bases to trimming and J lost 2 bases, with 14 bases between them. This sample stems from a study of T cell responses to AZD1222 COVID-19 vaccine. Whole-study context: Pooling of second doses given at about 4 or about 12 weeks was done. Whole-study results and caveats: Only a handful of AZD1222 recipients, more than 5 in all, had baseline seropositivity. Reportedly, nearly half of unique spike TCRs recognized epitopes outside B.1.351/B.1.1.7 mutations.

The sequence was obtained from an adult in good health. Sequencing used peripheral blood, obtained on day 0 of AZD1222 vaccination. The rearrangement joins TRBV6-5 to TRBJ2-7; D not certain. The CDR3 nucleotides are TGTGCCAGCAGCAAAGTGGGCAAAACCTACGAGCAGTACTTC. Protein sequence: CASSKVGKTYEQYF.